The 19 T cell receptor beta chains below come from one sample, sequenced in a study of T cell responses to AZD1222 COVID-19 vaccine. Measured with immunoSEQ multiplex PCR; TCRdb has only the in-frame clones, and not every one. The table includes about 72,000 clones, roughly 85% detected once. The sequencing here drew on peripheral blood, taken on day 0 of AZD1222 vaccination. Every receptor here comes from an adult in good health.

V is TRBV5-4 and J is TRBJ2-2, with 8 bases matching TRBD1. CDR3 size: 15 residues. Germline CDR1 and CDR2: SGHNT and YYREEE (reference sequence). Trimming took 4 bases from V and 4 from J; bases not matched to a gene: 6. DNA for the CDR3: TGTGCCAGCAGCCTGGACAGGGTCGGCACCGGGGAGCTGTTTTTT. It codes for CASSLDRVGTGELFF.

This clone occurred a few times. Mismatch with germline at one junction end may stem from a read error. The rearrangement uses TRBV29-1 and TRBJ1-2; 9 bases are shared with TRBD1. From germline, CDR1 is SQVTM and CDR2 ANQGSEA. There are 11 residues in the CDR3. The CDR3 here is CSVGPPRDRDF. CDR3 sequence (DNA): TGCAGCGTTGGTCCTCCCCGGGACAGGGACTTC.

This clone was seen only once. The genes are TRBV4-1 and TRBJ1-1; D is unclear. Trimming removed 1 base at V and 3 bases at J, with 12 bases between. From germline, CDR1 is MGHRA and CDR2 YSYEKL. The CDR3 totals 15 residues. The CDR3 region is CASSQAPDEYTEAFF. The CDR3 coding sequence is TGCGCCAGCAGCCAAGCCCCCGACGAGTACACTGAAGCTTTCTTT.

The genes are TRBV10-3 and TRBJ1-1; 9 bases line up with TRBD1. V shed 9 bases and J 5 bases; nucleotides not matched to a gene: 4. The CDR3 is 12 residues long. Germline V gives CDR1 ENHRY, CDR2 SYGVKD. The CDR3 loop reads CAIAQGATEAFF. The CDR3 nucleotides are TGTGCCATTGCACAGGGGGCAACTGAAGCTTTCTTT.

The V gene is TRBV7-9, the J gene TRBJ1-6; 9 bases are shared with TRBD1. This CDR3 contains 16 residues. The germline gives CDR1 SEHNR, CDR2 FQNEAQ (reference sequence). Trimming at V came to 5 bases and at J to 1 base, leaving 3 bases not matched to a gene. This CDR3 reads CASSLDRGSYNSPLHF. DNA for the CDR3: TGTGCCAGCAGCCTGGACAGGGGTTCCTATAATTCACCCCTCCACTTT.

This clone has more than one count but fewer than ten. This rearrangement joins TRBV28 to TRBJ1-6, with a weak D call TRBD1 (6 bases). Germline V lookup: CDR1 MDHEN, CDR2 SYDVKM. Trimming removed 3 bases at V and 2 bases at J, with 14 bases between. The CDR3 length is 17 residues. The CDR3 spells CASSLGQGFAYNSPLHF. DNA for the CDR3: TGTGCCAGCAGTTTGGGCCAGGGGTTCGCCTATAATTCACCCCTCCACTTT.

The J gene is TRBJ1-5, the V gene TRBV5-8; 9 bases are shared with TRBD1. Trimming took 5 bases from V and 4 from J; bases not matched to a gene: 10. Germline V gene lookup returns CDR1 SGHTS and CDR2 YDEGEE. The CDR3 runs to 16 residues. The CDR3 loop is CASSTRTGGGNQPQHF. The CDR3 DNA reads TGTGCCAGCAGTACCCGAACAGGGGGCGGGAATCAGCCCCAGCATTTT.

The genes are TRBV6-6 and TRBJ2-2; D is undetermined. With 6 bases removed from V and 6 bases from J, the gap between germline ends came to 5 bases. The CDR3 has 11 residues. CDR1 MNHNY and CDR2 SVGAGI come from the germline V gene (reference sequence). The DNA for the CDR3 is TGTGCCAGCAGGGGGTCCGGGGAGCTGTTTTTT. It translates to CASRGSGELFF.

V usage is TRBV29-1 and J usage is TRBJ1-1; possible D gene TRBD1, 5 bases. Germline CDR1 reads SQVTM; CDR2 reads ANQGSEA. Trimming pared 7 bases from V and 4 bases from J, leaving 16 bases between. The CDR3 runs 13 residues. In DNA, the CDR3 is TGCAGCGCGCCTGGGGGGGTGAGCACTGAAGCTTTCTTT. Translated, it gives CSAPGGVSTEAFF.

V usage is TRBV3-1 (or the pseudogene TRBV3-2) and J usage is TRBJ1-1; D call uncertain. Trimming took off 3 bases at V and 0 bases at J, with 8 bases between the two ends. The CDR3 is 14 amino acids. Germline CDR1 reads LGHDT; CDR2 reads YNNKEL (reference sequence). The CDR3 DNA is TGTGCCAGCAGCCACGGGTCCCTGAACACTGAAGCTTTCTTT. Its protein product is CASSHGSLNTEAFF.

This clone was seen only a few times. The genes are TRBV28 and TRBJ2-2; tentatively, D is TRBD1 or TRBD2 (5 bases each). The CDR3 contains 15 residues. Trimming took off 6 bases at V and 2 bases at J, with 13 bases between the two ends. The germline V gene has CDR1 MDHEN and CDR2 SYDVKM. The CDR3 loop is CASSYGTHNTGELFF. The CDR3 DNA reads TGTGCCAGCAGCTACGGGACGCATAACACCGGGGAGCTGTTTTTT.

The chain employs TRBV5-4 and TRBJ1-1; D is ambiguous. Germline CDR1 reads SGHNT; CDR2 reads YYREEE (reference sequence). The CDR3 has 17 amino acids. Trimming stripped 4 bases from V and 4 bases from J, with 23 bases between. As DNA, the CDR3 is TGTGCCAGCAGCCCGGGTGTGTTGAGGACCGCAATCACTGAAGCTTTCTTT. Protein sequence: CASSPGVLRTAITEAFF.

V is TRBV7-2 and J is TRBJ1-2, with TRBD1 matching over 8 bases. With V trimmed by 3 bases and J by 4 bases, 7 bases remained unmatched. The CDR3 spans 15 residues. Germline CDR1 is SGHTA and CDR2 is FQGNSA. CDR3 nucleotides: TGTGCCAGCAGCTTGATCGGACAGGGAGGCTATGGCTACACCTTC. Amino acid sequence: CASSLIGQGGYGYTF.

The chain employs TRBV12-3 or TRBV12-4 and TRBJ1-6; possibly TRBD1 for D (6 bases). Between the trimmed V and J ends, which lost 3 bases and 7 bases, there was a span of 7 bases. This CDR3 region has 13 residues. CDR3 region: CASSLDRNSPLHF. For the CDR3, the DNA is TGTGCCAGCAGTTTGGACAGAAATTCACCCCTCCACTTT.

The chain couples TRBV19 to TRBJ1-1; tentative D call: TRBD1 (5 bases). The CDR3 length is 17 residues. Germline V gene data show CDR1 as LNHDA and CDR2 as SQIVND (reference sequence). V was trimmed by 7 bases and J by 4 bases, leaving 25 bases between them. CDR3 sequence (DNA): TGTGCCAGTATCCCGAGCGATTATTCGTCAGGGAGCACTGAAGCTTTCTTT. The encoded protein is CASIPSDYSSGSTEAFF. Full variable domain (rest looked up from reference TRBV19 and TRBJ1-1): DGGITQSPKYLFRKEGQNVTLSCEQNLNHDAMYWYRQDPGQGLRLIYYSQIVNDFQKGDIAEGYSVSREKKESFPLTVTSAQKNPTAFYLCASIPSDYSSGSTEAFFGQGTRLTVV.

The V gene is TRBV13, the J gene TRBJ1-3, with D perhaps matching TRBD1 (6 bases). Germline loops: CDR1 PRHDT, CDR2 FYEKMQ (reference sequence). V dropped 3 bases and J dropped 0 bases, with 6 bases sitting between them. The CDR3 has 14 amino acids. DNA of the CDR3: TGTGCCAGCAGCTTGGACAGCTCTGGAAACACCATATATTTT. Encoded protein: CASSLDSSGNTIYF.

The V call is TRBV9, the J call TRBJ2-1, with 7 bases matching TRBD1. The CDR3 loop spans 15 amino acids. J gave up 0 bases and V 4 bases, and 4 bases lay outside the gene matches. Germline CDR1 and CDR2: SGDLS and YYNGEE. The CDR3 DNA follows: TGTGCCAGCAGCACTGGACAGGTCTCCTACAATGAGCAGTTCTTC. This sequence encodes CASSTGQVSYNEQFF.

The chain employs TRBV29-1 and TRBJ2-7, with TRBD1 matching 9 bases. CDR1 and CDR2 from the germline V gene are SQVTM and ANQGSEA. This CDR3 is built from 13 residues. Trimming removed 6 bases from V and 6 bases from J; junction bases left unmatched: 9. The CDR3 nucleotides are TGCAGCGTCGGAGGACAGGGGCAAGGCGAGCAGTACTTC. Translated, it gives CSVGGQGQGEQYF.

The chain links TRBV5-5 to TRBJ2-5; 9 bases are shared with TRBD2. CDR1 SGHKS and CDR2 YYEKEE come from the germline V gene (reference sequence). The CDR3 covers 15 residues. The V gene end was trimmed by 0 bases and the J gene end by 0 bases; junction bases not matched to a gene: 0. Written as DNA, the CDR3 is TGTGCCAGCAGCTTGGGGACTAGCGACCAAGAGACCCAGTACTTC. Translation: CASSLGTSDQETQYF.